Shown below are 8 T cell receptor beta chains from a single sample sequenced in a study of blood T cell repertoires in COVID-19. Produced via immunoSEQ multiplex PCR; TCRdb's table is partial and in-frame only. The sample has roughly 280,000 clones, 80% to 90% seen once. Sequenced: PBMCs or T cells enriched from blood (not recorded which). The receptors were sampled from a woman between 18 and 30 years old who had recovered from COVID-19.

The sample holds one count of this clone. Other nucleotide sequences from this sample produce the same CDR3. V usage is TRBV5-1 and J usage is TRBJ2-1; 7 nucleotides line up with TRBD2. V lost 0 bases, J lost 5 bases, and 8 bases stayed unmatched. The V gene's germline CDR1 is SGHRS and CDR2 YFSETQ. The CDR3 covers 16 residues. The DNA of the CDR3 is TGCGCCAGCAGCTTGGTTAGTGCGGGGGACCACAATGAGCAGTTCTTC. The encoded protein is CASSLVSAGDHNEQFF.

Notes on this clone: One junction end does not reproduce the germline sequence, and a read error may be involved. The chain links TRBV6-1 to TRBJ1-4; D unresolved. The germline V gene has CDR1 MNHNS and CDR2 SASEGT. This CDR3 region has 16 residues. The CDR3 loop reads CASREDRGPANEKLFF. DNA for the CDR3: TGTGCCAGCAGGGAAGATCGAGGGCCCGCTAATGAAAAACTGTTTTTT.

The chain joins TRBV2 to TRBJ2-1, with D maybe TRBD1 (5 bases). With 1 base removed from V and 3 bases from J, the gap between germline ends came to 13 bases. The CDR3 is 16 residues long. Germline V CDR1 and CDR2: SNHLY, FYNNEI. The CDR3 DNA reads TGTGCCAGCAGTGAAGTAGGGCAGGGTGTCTACAATGAGCAGTTCTTC. This codes for CASSEVGQGVYNEQFF. Full variable domain (outside the CDR3, taken from reference TRBV2 and TRBJ2-1): EPEVTQTPSHQVTQMGQEVILRCVPISNHLYFYWYRQILGQKVEFLVSFYNNEISEKSEIFDDQFSVERPDGSNFTLKIRSTKLEDSAMYFCASSEVGQGVYNEQFFGPGTRLTVL.

DNA of the CDR3: TGTGCCAGCAGCGTAGCTCCGGGACAGGACTATGGCTACACCTTC. It is translated as CASSVAPGQDYGYTF. The V and J genes are TRBV9 and TRBJ1-2, with TRBD1 matching over 8 bases. Germline loops: CDR1 SGDLS, CDR2 YYNGEE. J lost 3 bases, V lost 0 bases, and 4 bases had no gene match. The CDR3 covers 15 residues.

The chain is built from TRBV6-5 and TRBJ2-5; D is unclear. Deletions cut 0 bases from V and 2 bases from J, with 10 bases between. Germline V gene data show CDR1 as MNHEY and CDR2 as SVGAGI. This CDR3 has 15 amino acids. CDR3 sequence (DNA): TGTGCCAGCAGTTACTCTGTTACACTACAAGAGACCCAGTACTTC. Protein product: CASSYSVTLQETQYF.

This chain links TRBV24-1 with TRBJ2-1; 8 bases are a match to TRBD1. Trimming cost V 6 bases and J 5 bases; bases outside gene matches: 14. Germline V gene lookup returns CDR1 KGHDR and CDR2 SFDVKD. This CDR3 region has 17 residues. The CDR3 sequence: CATSPPQGRGLNNEQFF. CDR3 DNA: TGTGCCACCAGTCCCCCCCAAGGCAGGGGGCTTAACAATGAGCAGTTCTTC.

This CDR3 is CASTLPIGRGATNEKLFF. The CDR3 nucleotides read TGTGCCAGCACCTTACCTATTGGAAGAGGTGCAACTAATGAAAAACTGTTTTTT. The gene calls are TRBV28 and TRBJ1-4; D unresolved. V lost 7 bases and J 0 bases, leaving 21 bases between the germline ends. The CDR3 consists of 18 residues. CDR1 is MDHEN, CDR2 SYDVKM, per germline.

This clone was seen more than once but under ten times. The V and J genes are TRBV2 and TRBJ2-3; 8 bases are shared with TRBD2. Trimming took 4 bases from V and 6 from J; bases not matched to a gene: 0. There are 12 residues in the CDR3. Germline V CDR1 and CDR2: SNHLY, FYNNEI. The CDR3 coding sequence is TGTGCCAGCAGTGGCGGGGGGGATACGCAGTATTTT. Its translation is CASSGGGDTQYF.